Shown below are 32 T cell receptor beta chains from a single sample sequenced in a study of tumour-infiltrating T cells in Burkitt lymphoma. TCRdb keeps only in-frame clones here, not all; method: immunoSEQ multiplex PCR. This sample yields some 960 clones, of which approximately 13% are seen a single time; roughly 23% belongs to the top ten. Sample: tumor tissue. Receptor source: a human donor with Burkitt lymphoma.

This clone has more than one count but fewer than ten. This chain joins TRBV5-4 and TRBJ2-1, with 11 bases lining up with TRBD1. The V segment lost 1 base and the J segment 5 bases; nucleotides outside the gene matches: 5. This CDR3 has 16 amino acids. The germline CDR1 and CDR2 sequences are SGHNT and YYREEE (reference sequence). The CDR3 region has the DNA TGTGCCAGCAGCTTGAGGGACAGGGGGTGGAACAATGAGCAGTTCTTC. This translates into CASSLRDRGWNNEQFF.

This chain joins TRBV20-1 and TRBJ2-7; maybe TRBD1 (7 bases). From germline, CDR1 is DFQATT and CDR2 SNEGSKA (reference sequence). V was trimmed by 2 bases and J by 6 bases, leaving 8 bases between them. The CDR3 loop spans 11 amino acids. The CDR3 region is CSARQGGEQYF. CDR3 DNA: TGCAGTGCTAGACAGGGGGGCGAGCAGTACTTC.

Only a few counts were recorded for this clone. The chain links TRBV28 to TRBJ2-1, with 7 bases identical to TRBD1. Germline assignment: CDR1 MDHEN and CDR2 SYDVKM. The CDR3 consists of 13 residues. Unmatched junction bases numbered 7, after V lost 5 bases and J lost 9 bases. Written as DNA, the CDR3 is TGTGCCAGCAGTCCCCAGGACAGGTCTGAGCAGTTCTTC. Protein sequence: CASSPQDRSEQFF.

The V call is TRBV18, the J call TRBJ1-1, with D hard to call. The ends were cut back, 1 base at V and 1 base at J, with 7 bases in the middle. Germline CDR1 reads KGHSH; CDR2 reads LQKENI. The CDR3 sequence is 14 residues long. CDR3: CASSPRGRNTEAFF. For the CDR3, the DNA is TGTGCCAGCTCACCACGAGGCAGGAACACTGAAGCTTTCTTT. Full variable domain (missing parts from reference TRBV18 and TRBJ1-1): NAGVMQNPRHLVRRRGQEARLRCSPMKGHSHVYWYRQLPEEGLKFMVYLQKENIIDESGMPKERFSAEFPKEGPSILRIQQVVRGDSAAYFCASSPRGRNTEAFFGQGTRLTVV.

The rearrangement uses TRBV9 and TRBJ2-5; tentative D call: TRBD2 (5 bases). Germline V gene lookup returns CDR1 SGDLS and CDR2 YYNGEE. This CDR3 spans 15 amino acids. V lost 2 bases to trimming and J lost 0 bases, with 11 bases between them. The CDR3 DNA is TGTGCCAGCAGCGTCCGGACCGGGAACCAAGAGACCCAGTACTTC. Translating it yields CASSVRTGNQETQYF.

This clone has just a few counts. V gene TRBV19 combines with J gene TRBJ1-1; 7 bases are shared with TRBD1. The CDR3 is 13 amino acids. V gave up 4 bases and J gave up 10 bases; unmatched junction bases: 9. Germline V lookup: CDR1 LNHDA, CDR2 SQIVND (reference sequence). The CDR3 nucleotides are TGTGCCAGTAGTACCGGACAGGTTTTGGGAGCTTTCTTT. This gives the protein CASSTGQVLGAFF.

The chain recombines TRBV6-6 with TRBJ2-7; D gene uncertain. This CDR3 spans 12 amino acids. Trimming left V 0 bases short and J 6 bases short, with 6 bases between. The germline V gene encodes CDR1 MNHNY and CDR2 SVGAGI (reference sequence). The CDR3 is CASSYSDGEQYF. For the CDR3, the DNA is TGTGCCAGCAGTTACTCGGATGGCGAGCAGTACTTC.

V and J are TRBV7-3 and TRBJ2-2; 16 bases map to TRBD2. This CDR3 has 19 residues. In germline, CDR1 is SGHTA, CDR2 FQGTGA. The trim removed 5 bases at V and 0 bases at J, leaving 6 bases unmatched. The chain's CDR3 is CASSPGTSGREANTGELFF. The CDR3 coding sequence is TGTGCCAGCAGCCCCGGGACTAGCGGGAGGGAAGCGAACACCGGGGAGCTGTTTTTT.

This clone has just a few counts. This rearrangement joins TRBV30 to TRBJ1-2; no clear D. The CDR3 has 10 residues. Trimming removed 7 bases at V and 4 bases at J, with 7 bases between. Germline assignment: CDR1 GTSNPN and CDR2 SVGIG (reference sequence). CDR3 loop: CASSSYGYTF. In nucleotides, the CDR3 is TGTGCCTCCAGTAGCTATGGCTACACCTTC.

The J gene is TRBJ2-5, the V gene TRBV15, with TRBD2 identical over 7 bases. The CDR3 totals 15 residues. Germline V lookup: CDR1 LNHNV, CDR2 YYDKDF (reference sequence). With 0 bases clipped from V and 2 bases from J, the junction kept 3 bases outside the gene matches. The chain's CDR3 is CATSRDIGGQETQYF. The CDR3 DNA reads TGTGCCACCAGCAGAGACATCGGGGGGCAAGAGACCCAGTACTTC.

Worth noting for this clone: This sequence may be a read error, since a much larger clone differs from it by one base. The sample holds other DNA sequences that translate to the same CDR3. The chain couples TRBV27 to TRBJ2-5; 8 bases line up with TRBD1. In germline, CDR1 is MNHEY, CDR2 SMNVEV (reference sequence). The CDR3 sequence is 14 residues long. The CDR3 spells CASSLPDRVGTQYF. CDR3 coding DNA: TGTGCCAGCAGTCTCCCGGACAGGGTGGGGACCCAATACTTC.

This clone has only a few counts. V usage is TRBV6-5 and J usage is TRBJ2-3; D is unclear. The CDR3 runs 11 residues. Per the germline V gene, CDR1 is MNHEY and CDR2 is SVGAGI. The V gene lost 5 bases and the J gene lost 5 bases, with 5 bases spanning the gap. In DNA, the CDR3 is TGTGCCAGCAGTGCCGTAGATACGCAGTATTTT. Translation: CASSAVDTQYF.

This chain uses TRBV9 with TRBJ2-5; 9 bases align to TRBD1. This CDR3 has 16 amino acids. Germline V gene lookup returns CDR1 SGDLS and CDR2 YYNGEE. V trimming: 6 bases; J trimming: 5 bases; junction bases outside the gene matches: 14. CDR3 DNA sequence: TGTGCCAGCAACGGCGGGGGACAGGGTGGGTTCGAGACCCAGTACTTC. This gives the protein CASNGGGQGGFETQYF.

The J gene is TRBJ2-1, the V gene TRBV18; D not certain. This CDR3 is built from 12 residues. V was pared by 2 bases and J by 6 bases, with 5 bases between. The germline CDR1 and CDR2 sequences are KGHSH and LQKENI. CDR3 in amino acids: CASSPGVNEQFF. CDR3 sequence (DNA): TGTGCCAGCTCACCAGGGGTCAATGAGCAGTTCTTC.

Note on this clone: The junction and the germline gene differ at one end; a read error may be behind it. The chain is built from TRBV2 and TRBJ1-2; no definite D call. This CDR3 has 11 residues. Germline V gene sequence: CDR1 SNHLY, CDR2 FYNNEI. CDR3 coding DNA: TGTGCCAGCACTGAAGAGGCCGGCTACACCTTC. Amino acid sequence: CASTEEAGYTF.

The V call is TRBV11-2, the J call TRBJ2-5; a weak D match, TRBD2 (6 bases). Germline CDR1 SGHAT, CDR2 FQNNGV. The CDR3 is made up of 15 amino acids. The V gene lost 7 bases and the J gene lost 3 bases, with 18 bases spanning the gap. CDR3 DNA sequence: TGTGCCAGCACCCAAGGGGCGGGGAAAAAAGAGACCCAGTACTTC. Translation: CASTQGAGKKETQYF.

This clone was detected only a few times. This chain links TRBV10-3 with TRBJ2-3, with 8 bases identical to TRBD2. Germline values: CDR1 ENHRY, CDR2 SYGVKD. The CDR3 totals 16 residues. J gave up 7 bases and V 2 bases, and 11 bases lay outside the gene matches. In nucleotides, the CDR3 is TGTGCCATCAGTGAGGGTTACGGGGGGGGCCGAAATACGCAGTATTTT. This translates into CAISEGYGGGRNTQYF.

This clone has more than one count but fewer than ten. The chain carries TRBV6-6 and TRBJ2-7; D is unresolved. The CDR3 length is 16 residues. Per germline, CDR1 MNHNY and CDR2 SVGAGI (reference sequence). Trimming took off 5 bases at V and 0 bases at J, with 17 bases between the two ends. The CDR3 sequence is CASSPYLSASSYEQYF. CDR3 in DNA: TGTGCCAGCAGTCCCTACCTTTCGGCAAGCTCCTACGAGCAGTACTTC.

This chain connects TRBV30 to TRBJ2-7, with a possible D match to TRBD2 (5 bases). The CDR3 covers 11 residues. With 0 bases removed from V and 12 bases from J, the gap between germline ends came to 12 bases. The germline CDR1 and CDR2 sequences are GTSNPN and SVGIG (reference sequence). The CDR3, as DNA: TGTGCCTGGAGTGTTAGCGCATCACGGTACTTC. This sequence encodes CAWSVSASRYF.

This clone was observed a handful of times. The chain couples TRBV5-1 to TRBJ2-7, with D maybe TRBD1 (6 bases). There are 16 residues in the CDR3. Germline V gene sequence: CDR1 SGHRS, CDR2 YFSETQ. V lost 1 base, J lost 4 bases, and 18 bases lay in between. CDR3 region: CASSLTSVPGDYEQYF. The CDR3 DNA follows: TGCGCCAGCAGCTTGACGTCGGTCCCAGGGGATTACGAGCAGTACTTC. Full variable domain (remainder filled in from reference TRBV5-1 and TRBJ2-7): KAGVTQTPRYLIKTRGQQVTLSCSPISGHRSVSWYQQTPGQGLQFLFEYFSETQRNKGNFPGRFSGRQFSNSRSEMNVSTLELGDSALYLCASSLTSVPGDYEQYFGPGTRLTVT.

The chain has TRBV10-3 and TRBJ2-1; D is possibly TRBD1 (5 bases). The length of the CDR3 is 13 residues. V was pared by 7 bases and J by 5 bases, with 12 bases between. Germline lookup yields CDR1 ENHRY and CDR2 SYGVKD. CDR3 DNA: TGTGCCATCACCCCAACCAGGGACAATGAGCAGTTCTTC. Protein product: CAITPTRDNEQFF.

The chain is built from TRBV7-2 and TRBJ2-1, with D perhaps matching TRBD2 (5 bases). The CDR3 runs 17 residues. V was clipped by 5 bases and J by 0 bases, with 17 bases between them. Germline V CDR1 and CDR2: SGHTA, FQGNSA. CDR3 sequence (DNA): TGTGCCAGCAGCCTCGAGGGCAACTTGGGCTCCTACAATGAGCAGTTCTTC. It is translated as CASSLEGNLGSYNEQFF. The whole variable domain, filled in from reference TRBV7-2 and TRBJ2-1, reads GAGVSQSPSNKVTEKGKDVELRCDPISGHTALYWYRQSLGQGLEFLIYFQGNSAPDKSGLPSDRFSAERTGGSVSTLTIQRTQQEDSAVYLCASSLEGNLGSYNEQFFGPGTRLTVL.

The chain employs TRBV28 and TRBJ1-2; the D is unclear. V lost 5 bases, J lost 5 bases, and 15 bases lay in between. Germline V CDR1 and CDR2: MDHEN, SYDVKM. This CDR3 contains 14 residues. The CDR3 reads CASSPGVTDYGYTF. For the CDR3, the DNA is TGTGCCAGCAGTCCCGGGGTCACAGATTATGGCTACACCTTC.

The rearrangement uses TRBV30 and TRBJ1-2, with TRBD1 as a possible D gene (6 bases). The germline V and J ends were trimmed by 5 bases and 4 bases, with 14 bases remaining between them. Germline V lookup: CDR1 GTSNPN, CDR2 SVGIG (reference sequence). This CDR3 comprises 13 residues. CDR3 protein: CAWVSTGIYGYTF. The CDR3 bases are TGTGCCTGGGTTTCCACAGGGATCTATGGCTACACCTTC.

This clone was seen only a few times. The chain links TRBV19 to TRBJ2-6; D may be TRBD1 (6 bases). The V end lost 4 bases, the J end lost 4 bases, and 14 bases lay between the germline ends. Germline V CDR1 and CDR2: LNHDA, SQIVND (reference sequence). The CDR3 is 16 residues long. CDR3 sequence: CASSTGQHWGANVLTF. CDR3 nucleotide sequence: TGTGCCAGTAGTACCGGACAGCATTGGGGGGCCAACGTCCTGACTTTC.

The V call is TRBV5-1, the J call TRBJ1-3; 7 nucleotides align to TRBD1. This CDR3 has 19 amino acids. The V gene's germline CDR1 is SGHRS and CDR2 YFSETQ. V was pared by 1 base and J by 0 bases, with 13 bases of the junction left unmatched. Written as DNA, the CDR3 is TGCGCCAGCAGCTTGTGGCCGAGGACAGGAGGCCTCTCTGGAAACACCATATATTTT. Protein product: CASSLWPRTGGLSGNTIYF.

V usage is TRBV19 and J usage is TRBJ2-6, with D perhaps TRBD1 (6 bases). With 6 bases removed from V and 0 bases from J, the gap between germline ends came to 21 bases. The CDR3 covers 19 residues. Per the germline V gene, CDR1 is LNHDA and CDR2 is SQIVND (reference sequence). In DNA form, the CDR3 reads TGTGCCAGTAGCACAATGGACAGACCCTTGCCCTCTGGGGCCAACGTCCTGACTTTC. Protein: CASSTMDRPLPSGANVLTF.

J is TRBJ2-5 and V is TRBV5-5; D remains ambiguous. The end of the DNA fits TRBJ2-7 better, so the J call may be wrong. The germline gives CDR1 SGHKS, CDR2 YYEKEE (reference sequence). There are 12 residues in the CDR3. CDR3 in amino acids: CASSFPLDEQYF. CDR3 bases: TGTGCCAGCAGCTTTCCTCTAGACGAGCAGTACTTC.

The chain employs TRBV11-1 and TRBJ1-3; 7 bases are shared with TRBD1. The junction had 6 bases not matched to a gene; V was cut back by 8 bases and J by 2 bases. The CDR3 runs 14 residues. Looked up from germline, CDR1 is SGHAT and CDR2 is FQDESV (reference sequence). The chain's CDR3 is CASGKGTAGNTIYF. The DNA of the CDR3 is TGTGCCAGCGGAAAAGGGACAGCTGGAAACACCATATATTTT.

This clone has just a few counts. The chain is built from TRBV7-9 and TRBJ2-7; 9 positions agree with TRBD1. From germline, CDR1 is SEHNR and CDR2 FQNEAQ (reference sequence). With 5 bases clipped from V and 3 bases from J, the junction kept 5 bases outside the gene matches. CDR3 size: 14 residues. In DNA form, the CDR3 reads TGTGCCAGCAGCCCCGGACAGGGGTTCTACGAGCAGTACTTC. Encoded protein: CASSPGQGFYEQYF.

This clone has more than one count but fewer than ten. The chain couples TRBV29-1 to TRBJ1-1; D call uncertain. Germline values: CDR1 SQVTM, CDR2 ANQGSEA. Trimming took off 2 bases at V and 1 base at J, with 5 bases between the two ends. The CDR3 is 12 amino acids. The CDR3 region is CSVEWQNTEAFF. CDR3 DNA: TGCAGCGTTGAATGGCAGAACACTGAAGCTTTCTTT.

This clone has only a few counts. The rearrangement uses TRBV4-1 and TRBJ2-5; 7 positions match TRBD2. This CDR3 is built from 15 residues. CDR1 and CDR2 from the germline V gene are MGHRA and YSYEKL. After removal of 5 bases from V and 4 bases from J, the junction contained 10 bases not matched to a gene. CDR3 amino acids: CASSVGGGGSETQYF. The CDR3 coding sequence is TGCGCCAGCAGCGTCGGCGGGGGTGGCTCAGAGACCCAGTACTTC.